This is a list of T cell receptor beta chains from one sample in a study of somatic mutations in cytotoxic T cells in rheumatoid arthritis. Produced via immunoSEQ multiplex PCR; TCRdb's table is partial and in-frame only. The sample lists under 20,000 clones, roughly four fifths occurring once. The source material was CD8+ T cells sorted from blood. The source of these receptors is an adult with rheumatoid arthritis. Each CDR3 is given with its conserved first and last residue. A D gene is named only where the DNA matches it firmly. Part of the rows lack a size; the others show once, few, many or a class for expanded clones.

.	.	TRBV6-5	TRBJ2-5	CASSSTENQETQYF	TGTGCCAGCAGCTCGACCGAGAACCAAGAGACCCAGTACTTC
.	TRBD2	TRBV9	TRBJ2-7	CASSVAAGGFEQYF	TGTGCCAGCAGCGTAGCGGCGGGGGGGTTCGAGCAGTACTTC
.	TRBD1	TRBV5-8	TRBJ2-2	CASSFLDRGAGELFF	TGTGCCAGCAGCTTTTTGGACAGGGGCGCCGGGGAGCTGTTTTTT
.	.	TRBV5-6	TRBJ2-2	CASSLELAGELFF	TGTGCCAGCAGCTTAGAACTCGCCGGGGAGCTGTTTTTT
few	.	TRBV11-1	TRBJ1-1	CASSSGVGKAFF	TGTGCCAGCAGCTCCGGAGTGGGGAAGGCTTTCTTT
.	.	TRBV6-5	TRBJ2-3	CASSQRGTDTQYF	TGTGCCAGCAGCCAGAGGGGTACAGATACGCAGTATTTT
.	TRBD2	TRBV11-2	TRBJ2-2	CASSLERLAGGYTGELFF	TGTGCCAGCAGCTTAGAGCGGCTGGCGGGGGGATACACCGGGGAGCTGTTTTTT
.	TRBD2	TRBV2	TRBJ2-7	CASSEWSSGRDPYEQYF	TGTGCCAGCAGTGAATGGTCTAGCGGGAGGGACCCCTACGAGCAGTACTTC
.	.	TRBV6-5	TRBJ2-2	CASFKRGGRTGELFF	TGTGCCAGTTTTAAGAGGGGGGGTCGTACCGGGGAGCTGTTTTTT
.	.	TRBV7-9	TRBJ1-2	CASSSFEENYGYTF	TGTGCCAGCAGCTCCTTTGAGGAGAACTATGGCTACACCTTC
.	TRBD2	TRBV4-2	TRBJ2-7	CASSLTSGGSYEQYF	TGTGCCAGCAGCCTTACTAGCGGGGGCTCCTACGAGCAGTACTTC
.	.	TRBV7-9	TRBJ2-5	CASSLGTLPETQYF	TGTGCCAGCAGCTTAGGGACCCTCCCAGAGACCCAGTACTTC
few	.	TRBV30	TRBJ2-3	CASARGGDTQYF	TGTGCCTCGGCTCGGGGCGGAGATACGCAGTATTTT
.	.	TRBV4-1	TRBJ2-1	CASSPPPSYNEQFF	TGCGCCAGCAGCCCCCCCCCGTCCTACAATGAGCAGTTCTTC
.	.	TRBV6-1	TRBJ2-7	CASSERGDSSYEQYF	TGTGCCAGCAGTGAAAGGGGTGATAGCTCCTACGAGCAGTACTTC
.	.	TRBV7-3	TRBJ2-3	CASSPSTGSADTQYF	TGTGCCAGCAGCCCGTCGACAGGCTCCGCAGATACGCAGTATTTT
.	.	TRBV7-7	TRBJ2-7	CASSPGTGPYEQYF	TGTGCTAGCAGCCCCGGGACGGGACCCTACGAGCAGTACTTC
once	TRBD1	TRBV27	TRBJ1-1	CASSLTGGAEAFF	TGTGCCAGCAGCCTGACAGGGGGCGCTGAAGCTTTCTTT
few	.	TRBV5-1	TRBJ2-1	CASSLTGREQFF	TGCGCCAGCAGCTTGACGGGTCGTGAGCAGTTCTTC
.	.	TRBV9	TRBJ2-7	CASSVSEGGNYEQYF	TGTGCCAGCAGCGTATCAGAGGGCGGTAACTACGAGCAGTACTTC
.	TRBD1	TRBV5-6	TRBJ2-7	CASSSGPGQGFYEQYF	TGTGCCAGCAGCTCGGGGCCGGGACAGGGTTTCTACGAGCAGTACTTC
.	.	TRBV6-5	TRBJ2-3	CASSSGAATDTQYF	TGTGCCAGCAGTTCCGGGGCGGCCACAGATACGCAGTATTTT
.	.	TRBV28	TRBJ1-2	CASSLWGPGNGYTF	TGTGCCAGCAGTTTATGGGGCCCGGGAAATGGCTACACCTTC
.	.	TRBV27	TRBJ1-3	CASSLSASSGNTIYF	TGTGCCAGCAGTTTATCCGCATCCTCTGGAAACACCATATATTTT
.	TRBD2	TRBV28	TRBJ2-1	CASSSSATSGEEDEQFF	TGTGCCAGCAGTTCGTCGGCGACTAGCGGGGAAGAGGATGAGCAGTTCTTC
.	.	TRBV9	TRBJ2-3	CASSAGYTDTQYF	TGTGCCAGCAGCGCCGGGTACACAGATACGCAGTATTTT
.	.	TRBV29-1	TRBJ2-7	CSVEEGTGPISYEQYF	TGCAGCGTTGAAGAGGGGACGGGCCCTATTTCCTACGAGCAGTACTTC
.	.	TRBV6-5	TRBJ2-7	CASIGGAYEQYF	TGTGCCAGCATAGGGGGAGCCTACGAGCAGTACTTC
.	TRBD1	TRBV6-5	TRBJ1-6	CASSFGTGYNSPLHF	TGTGCCAGCAGTTTCGGGACAGGATATAATTCACCCCTCCACTTT
few	.	TRBV9	TRBJ1-2	CASSVPTGRGYTF	TGTGCCAGCAGCGTACCAACAGGGAGAGGCTACACCTTC
few	TRBD2	TRBV7-9	TRBJ2-7	CASSSAHRSGDYEQYF	TGTGCCAGCAGCTCAGCGCACCGTAGCGGGGACTACGAGCAGTACTTC
.	.	TRBV9	TRBJ2-7	CASSVGDVAYEQYF	TGTGCCAGCAGCGTAGGGGACGTGGCCTACGAGCAGTACTTC
.	.	TRBV28	TRBJ1-1	CASSWGGPTEAFF	TGTGCCAGCAGTTGGGGGGGGCCCACTGAAGCTTTCTTT
.	.	TRBV4-1	TRBJ2-1	CASSSRDNEYNEQFF	TGCGCCAGCAGCTCCCGGGACAACGAGTACAATGAGCAGTTCTTC
.	TRBD1	TRBV9	TRBJ1-4	CASSDHSGTGRVGNEKLFF	TGTGCCAGCAGCGATCACTCCGGGACAGGTCGGGTCGGGAATGAAAAACTGTTTTTT
.	TRBD1	TRBV4-1	TRBJ2-7	CASSQPGQTYEQYF	TGCGCCAGCAGCCAACCGGGACAGACCTACGAGCAGTACTTC
.	TRBD2	TRBV6-6	TRBJ2-3	CASSPMRGSTDTQYF	TGTGCCAGCAGTCCAATGCGGGGGAGCACAGATACGCAGTATTTT
.	.	TRBV9	TRBJ2-7	CASSPGAPLEQYF	TGTGCCAGCAGCCCCGGCGCTCCCTTGGAGCAGTACTTC
.	.	TRBV4-3	TRBJ1-3	CASSQGRNSGNTIYF	TGCGCCAGCAGCCAAGGACGGAACTCTGGAAACACCATATATTTT
once	.	TRBV9	TRBJ1-2	CASSVGGTNYGYTF	TGTGCCAGCAGCGTTGGGGGTACGAACTATGGCTACACCTTC
.	.	TRBV5-1	TRBJ1-6	CASRGMWADF	TGCGCCAGCAGGGGGATGTGGGCGGACTTT
once	.	TRBV30	TRBJ2-7	CAWSGHRELRNEQYF	TGTGCCTGGAGTGGCCACAGGGAGCTTAGGAACGAGCAGTACTTC
.	.	TRBV6-1	TRBJ1-6	CASSEPGDNSPLHF	TGTGCCAGCAGTGAACCCGGGGATAATTCACCCCTCCACTTT
few	.	TRBV14	TRBJ2-2	CASSPARGNTGELFF	TGTGCCAGCAGCCCTGCAAGGGGGAACACCGGGGAGCTGTTTTTT
.	TRBD2	TRBV2	TRBJ2-1	CASWGIAGFPNEQFF	TGTGCCAGCTGGGGAATAGCGGGCTTCCCCAATGAGCAGTTCTTC
.	.	TRBV28	TRBJ2-1	CASSLGGNEQFF	TGTGCCAGCAGTTTAGGCGGCAATGAGCAGTTCTTC
.	.	TRBV9	TRBJ2-3	CASSAVPPGSTDTQYF	TGTGCCAGCAGCGCCGTCCCTCCCGGGAGCACAGATACGCAGTATTTT
.	.	TRBV19	TRBJ2-1	CASSIKTERDEQFF	TGTGCCAGTAGTATCAAGACGGAAAGGGATGAGCAGTTCTTC
.	.	TRBV13	TRBJ2-5	CASSLQFETQYF	TGTGCCAGCAGCTTACAGTTTGAGACCCAGTACTTC
few	.	TRBV15	TRBJ1-1	CATSRSNTEAFF	TGTGCCACCAGCAGGTCAAACACTGAAGCTTTCTTT